This TCR beta chain was recorded in a study of blood T cell repertoires in COVID-19. Original processing methods: Nucleated cell number was recorded as an estimate derived from reference gene primer amplification. This table comes from immunoSEQ multiplex PCR, and its TCRdb copy is limited to in-frame clones, with some not included. That table supplies the V and J calls and clone size; D and trimming were determined from the DNA. The table has about 280,000 clones, 88% seen once. This clone appeared a single time. The CDR3 consists of 14 residues. V gave up 4 bases and J gave up 1 base, with 10 bases separating them. From germline, CDR1 is LGHDT and CDR2 YNNKEL (reference sequence).

V and J are TRBV3-1 (or the pseudogene TRBV3-2) and TRBJ1-1; D is ambiguous. The TCR originated in a young man with active or convalescent COVID-19. The material sequenced was peripheral blood. The CDR3 DNA is TGTGCCAGCAGCCTTGCCTGGCCGAACACTGAAGCTTTCTTT. Protein product: CASSLAWPNTEAFF.